A selection of T cell receptor beta chains follows, all from one sample in a study of OX40 agonist ivuxolimab in advanced cancers. Sequencing was performed with immunoSEQ multiplex PCR; in TCRdb, only in-frame clones are kept and a portion is missing. The sample has 70,000 to 100,000 clones; 90% are singletons. The sequenced sample was CD4+ or CD8+ T cells sorted from blood, obtained in a trial of the OX40 agonist ivuxolimab. The receptors stem from an adult with an advanced solid tumor such as melanoma, head and neck, liver or kidney cancer. The CDR3 runs from the conserved cysteine through the conserved F or W. The D gene is left open where the match is weak. The size of a clone is reported for some rows only, either as once, few or many, or as a class for expanded clones.

d_gene	j_gene	v_gene	abundance	CDR3aa	CDR3nt
.	TRBJ2-1	TRBV7-3	.	CASSLTGGSDEQFF	TGTGCCAGCAGCTTGACAGGAGGTTCGGATGAGCAGTTCTTC
TRBD1	TRBJ1-2	TRBV4-1	.	CASSQDDRANYGYTF	TGCGCCAGCAGCCAAGATGACAGGGCTAACTATGGCTACACCTTC
.	TRBJ2-1	TRBV9	.	CASSVVERGEQFF	TGTGCCAGCAGCGTAGTAGAGAGGGGTGAGCAGTTCTTC
TRBD2	TRBJ2-7	TRBV5-1	.	CASRRGEGTVYEQYF	TGCGCCAGCCGTCGAGGGGAGGGGACGGTCTACGAGCAGTACTTC
TRBD1	TRBJ1-5	TRBV19	.	CASSIPGQGHQPQHF	TGTGCCAGTAGTATACCGGGACAGGGGCATCAGCCCCAGCATTTT
.	TRBJ2-1	TRBV30	.	CAWSPISGFDYNEQFF	TGTGCCTGGAGTCCCATATCGGGGTTTGATTACAATGAGCAGTTCTTC
.	TRBJ2-1	TRBV5-1	.	CASSLVAGDINEQFF	TGCGCCAGCAGCTTGGTGGCAGGGGATATCAATGAGCAGTTCTTC
TRBD1	TRBJ2-7	TRBV9	.	CASSASGTELYEQYF	TGTGCCAGCAGCGCTAGTGGGACAGAGCTCTACGAGCAGTACTTC
.	TRBJ2-7	TRBV18	.	CASSRNRREGSYEQYF	TGTGCCAGCTCTCGCAACCGACGAGAAGGGTCCTACGAGCAGTACTTC
TRBD1	TRBJ1-3	TRBV16	.	CASSRQGEDTIYF	TGTGCCAGCAGTCGACAGGGGGAAGACACCATATATTTT
.	TRBJ2-7	TRBV6-1	.	CASSGMLGREAYEQYF	TGTGCCAGCAGTGGCATGCTGGGACGGGAAGCCTACGAGCAGTACTTC
TRBD2	TRBJ2-7	TRBV28	.	CASTHLAVPYEQYF	TGTGCCAGCACTCACCTAGCGGTTCCCTACGAGCAGTACTTC
.	TRBJ1-5	TRBV7-1	.	CASSLQGIGRQAWDQPQHF	TGTGCCAGCAGCCTCCAGGGGATTGGCAGGCAGGCCTGGGATCAGCCCCAGCATTTT
TRBD2	TRBJ2-5	TRBV2	.	CASFRLAGGAWGQETQYF	TGTGCCAGCTTCCGGCTAGCGGGAGGAGCTTGGGGACAAGAGACCCAGTACTTC
.	TRBJ1-6	TRBV6-5	once	CASSTNDNSPLHF	TGTGCCAGCAGCACCAACGATAATTCACCCCTCCACTTT
.	TRBJ2-3	TRBV27	.	CASSQQVADTQYF	TGTGCCAGCAGCCAACAGGTCGCAGATACGCAGTATTTT
.	TRBJ2-7	TRBV5-4	.	CASSFAHTTYEQYF	TGTGCCAGCAGCTTCGCGCACACGACCTACGAGCAGTACTTC
.	TRBJ2-3	TRBV9	.	CASTGGDTQYF	TGTGCCAGCACGGGCGGGGATACGCAGTATTTT
TRBD1	TRBJ2-7	TRBV6-6	.	CASSYLTGVSYEQYF	TGTGCCAGCAGTTACCTGACAGGGGTCTCCTACGAGCAGTACTTC
.	TRBJ2-1	TRBV19	once	CASSSTSYNEQFF	TGTGCCAGTAGCTCTACTAGTTACAATGAGCAGTTCTTC
.	TRBJ2-7	TRBV7-8	.	CASSGGSYEQYF	TGTGCCAGCAGCGGAGGGAGTTACGAGCAGTACTTC
.	TRBJ2-1	TRBV5-1	.	CASSLEGGAGEQFF	TGCGCCAGCAGCCTGGAGGGTGGGGCAGGGGAGCAGTTCTTC
.	TRBJ2-7	TRBV2	.	CASRGRLLLDEQYF	TGTGCCAGCAGGGGACGCCTCCTGCTCGACGAGCAGTACTTC
.	TRBJ2-3	TRBV15	.	CATASEVFTDTQYF	TGTGCCACCGCCTCTGAGGTTTTCACAGATACGCAGTATTTT
.	TRBJ1-5	TRBV19	.	CASSIWGSNQPQHF	TGTGCCAGTAGTATTTGGGGAAGCAATCAGCCCCAGCATTTT
.	TRBJ1-5	TRBV19	.	CASSIGAGSNQPQHF	TGTGCCAGTAGTATAGGGGCAGGTAGCAATCAGCCCCAGCATTTT
.	TRBJ1-4	TRBV28	.	CASGNEKLFF	TGTGCCAGCGGTAATGAAAAACTGTTTTTT
.	TRBJ2-5	TRBV10-1	.	CASSDGQQETQYF	TGCGCCAGCAGTGACGGACAGCAAGAGACCCAGTACTTC
.	TRBJ1-5	TRBV2	.	CASSEGRSGYSSNQPQHF	TGTGCCAGCAGTGAAGGAAGGTCAGGGTATTCTAGCAATCAGCCCCAGCATTTT
TRBD2	TRBJ2-1	TRBV28	.	CAIQRGNNEQFF	TGTGCCATACAGCGGGGGAACAATGAGCAGTTCTTC
.	TRBJ2-1	TRBV20-1	few	CSAYFNEQFF	TGCAGTGCTTACTTTAATGAGCAGTTCTTC
.	TRBJ2-7	TRBV7-2	.	CASSYPSYEQYF	TGTGCCAGCAGCTACCCCTCCTACGAGCAGTACTTC
TRBD1	TRBJ2-1	TRBV10-1	.	CASSDRPGSRITGGNEQFF	TGCGCCAGCAGTGACCGCCCGGGCTCCCGGATCACAGGGGGCAATGAGCAGTTCTTC
TRBD1	TRBJ2-7	TRBV7-9	.	CASSSGQRMYEQYF	TGTGCCAGCAGCTCGGGACAGCGGATGTACGAGCAGTACTTC
TRBD1	TRBJ2-2	TRBV5-1	.	CASSSEPGTGGSGELFF	TGCGCCAGCAGCTCGGAACCCGGGACAGGGGGGTCCGGGGAGCTGTTTTTT
.	TRBJ2-3	TRBV19	.	CASSLSTDTQYF	TGTGCCAGTAGTCTTAGCACAGATACGCAGTATTTT
TRBD2	TRBJ2-5	TRBV5-6	.	CASSLGSGRDQETQYF	TGTGCCAGCAGCTTGGGAAGCGGGAGGGACCAAGAGACCCAGTACTTC
.	TRBJ1-1	TRBV25-1	once	CASSGYTEAFF	TGTGCCAGCAGTGGGTACACTGAAGCTTTCTTT
.	TRBJ2-7	TRBV6-1	.	CASSAASYERYF	TGTGCCAGCAGTGCTGCATCCTACGAGCGGTACTTC
TRBD1	TRBJ1-2	TRBV30	.	CAWLTGGISGYTF	TGTGCCTGGCTGACAGGGGGCATATCTGGCTACACCTTC
.	TRBJ2-1	TRBV27	.	CASSFEESSYNEQFF	TGTGCCAGCAGCTTCGAAGAGAGCTCCTACAATGAGCAGTTCTTC
TRBD1	TRBJ1-2	TRBV11-3	.	CASSKGAFNYGYTF	TGTGCCAGCAGCAAGGGGGCTTTCAACTATGGCTACACCTTC
.	TRBJ2-2	TRBV27	.	CASSHLGQGGELFF	TGTGCCAGCAGTCATCTAGGGCAGGGCGGGGAGCTGTTTTTT
TRBD1	TRBJ1-5	TRBV6-1	.	CAEAQGVWQPQHF	TGTGCCGAGGCACAGGGGGTATGGCAGCCCCAGCATTTT
.	TRBJ1-1	TRBV19	.	CATAVGNTEAFF	TGTGCCACCGCTGTGGGGAACACTGAAGCTTTCTTT